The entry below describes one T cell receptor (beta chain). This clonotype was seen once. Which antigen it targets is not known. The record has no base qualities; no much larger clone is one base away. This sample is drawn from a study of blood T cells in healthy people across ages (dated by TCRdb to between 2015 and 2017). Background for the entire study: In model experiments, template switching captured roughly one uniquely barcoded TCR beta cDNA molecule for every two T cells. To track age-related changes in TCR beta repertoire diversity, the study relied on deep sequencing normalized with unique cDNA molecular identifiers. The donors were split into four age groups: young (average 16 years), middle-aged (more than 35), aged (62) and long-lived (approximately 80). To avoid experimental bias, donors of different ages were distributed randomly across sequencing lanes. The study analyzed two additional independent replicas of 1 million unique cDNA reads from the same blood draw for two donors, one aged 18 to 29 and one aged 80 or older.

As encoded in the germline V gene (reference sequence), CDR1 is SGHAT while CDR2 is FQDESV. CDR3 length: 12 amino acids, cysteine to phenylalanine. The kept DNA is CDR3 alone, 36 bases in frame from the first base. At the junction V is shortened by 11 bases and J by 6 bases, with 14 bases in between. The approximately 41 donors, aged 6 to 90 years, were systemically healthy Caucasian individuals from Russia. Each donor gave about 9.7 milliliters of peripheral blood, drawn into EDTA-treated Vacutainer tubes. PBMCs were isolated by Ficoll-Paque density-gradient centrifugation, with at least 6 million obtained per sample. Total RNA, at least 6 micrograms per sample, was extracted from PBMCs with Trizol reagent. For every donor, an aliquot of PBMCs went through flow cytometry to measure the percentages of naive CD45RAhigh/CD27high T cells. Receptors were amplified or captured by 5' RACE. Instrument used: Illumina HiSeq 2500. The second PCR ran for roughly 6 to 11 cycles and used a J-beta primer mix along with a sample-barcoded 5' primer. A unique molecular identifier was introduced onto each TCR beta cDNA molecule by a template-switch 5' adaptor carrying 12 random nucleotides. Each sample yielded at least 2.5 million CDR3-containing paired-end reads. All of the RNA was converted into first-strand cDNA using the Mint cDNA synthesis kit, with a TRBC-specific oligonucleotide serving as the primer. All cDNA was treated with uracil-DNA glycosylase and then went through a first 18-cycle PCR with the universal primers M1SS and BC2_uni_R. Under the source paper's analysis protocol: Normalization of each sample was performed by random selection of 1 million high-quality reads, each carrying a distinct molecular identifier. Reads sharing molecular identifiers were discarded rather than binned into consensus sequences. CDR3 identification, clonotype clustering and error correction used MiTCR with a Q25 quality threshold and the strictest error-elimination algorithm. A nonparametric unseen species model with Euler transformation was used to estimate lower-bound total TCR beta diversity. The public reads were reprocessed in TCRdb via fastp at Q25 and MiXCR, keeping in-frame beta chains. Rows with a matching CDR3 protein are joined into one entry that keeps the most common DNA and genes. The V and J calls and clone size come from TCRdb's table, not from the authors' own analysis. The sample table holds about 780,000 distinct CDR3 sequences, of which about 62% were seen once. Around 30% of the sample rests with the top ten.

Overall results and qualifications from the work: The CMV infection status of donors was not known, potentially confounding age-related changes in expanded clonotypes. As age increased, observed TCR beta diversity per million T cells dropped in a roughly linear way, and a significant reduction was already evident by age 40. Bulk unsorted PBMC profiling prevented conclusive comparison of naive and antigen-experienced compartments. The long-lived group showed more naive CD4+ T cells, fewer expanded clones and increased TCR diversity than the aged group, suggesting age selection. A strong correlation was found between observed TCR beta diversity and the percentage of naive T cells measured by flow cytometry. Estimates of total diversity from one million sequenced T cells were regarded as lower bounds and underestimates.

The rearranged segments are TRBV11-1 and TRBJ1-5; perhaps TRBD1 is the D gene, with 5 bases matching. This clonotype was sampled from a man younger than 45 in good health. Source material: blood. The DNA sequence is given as TGTGCCGCGGGGCAAGGAGGTCAGCCCCAGCATTTT. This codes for CAAGQGGQPQHF.